This entry lists 22 T cell receptor beta chains sequenced from one sample in a study of circulating CD8 cells and anti-PD-1 response in melanoma (dated by TCRdb to the early 2020s). Instrument on record: NextSeq 500. The QIAseq Immune Repertoire RNA Library Kit, Human TCR Panel, was used to prepare TCR libraries from 15 ng of total RNA. The public reads were reprocessed in TCRdb via fastp at Q25 and MiXCR, keeping in-frame beta chains. Merged by CDR3 protein, the rows form single entries marked with the most common genes and DNA. This sample is represented by around 1,100 distinct CDR3 sequences; 9.5% to 13% of them were singletons. 53% of the sample is held by the ten biggest clonotypes. A BD FACSAria II cell sorter was used to sort four subsets, defined by PD-1 and/or TIGIT, from live CD3+CD8+TCRalphabeta+ cells. Specimen: CD8+ T cells from PBMCs, collected at baseline or after one month of anti-PD-1 therapy (not recorded which). The receptors here all came from a human donor with melanoma.

This clonotype rates as medium-sized. This rearrangement joins TRBV19 to TRBJ2-7; D is undetermined. CDR1 LNHDA and CDR2 SQIVND come from the germline V gene (reference sequence). V lost 1 base to trimming and J lost 3 bases, with 10 bases between them. The CDR3 length is 14 residues. CDR3 region: CASSIVYGYYEQYF. CDR3 in DNA: TGTGCCAGTAGTATAGTCTACGGATACTACGAGCAGTACTTC.

This clonotype is labeled as medium-sized (0.01 to 0.1%). The V call is TRBV25-1, the J call TRBJ2-7; TRBD1 matches 9 bases. The V and J ends lost 4 bases and 4 bases, in that order; junction bases with no gene match: 5. Germline lookup yields CDR1 MGHDK and CDR2 SYGVNS. The CDR3 has 14 residues. DNA of the CDR3: TGTGCCAGCAGTGCGGGGACAGGGCCATACGAGCAGTACTTC. Translated, it gives CASSAGTGPYEQYF.

J is TRBJ2-3 and V is TRBV12-5; no firm D call. The CDR3 runs 11 residues. In germline, CDR1 is LGHNT, CDR2 FRNRAP. V was trimmed by 9 bases and J by 2 bases, leaving 6 bases between them. CDR3 coding DNA: TGTGCTAGCGGAACCACAGATACGCAGTATTTT. Its translation: CASGTTDTQYF.

By share of the sample, this clonotype is large. This chain connects TRBV25-1 to TRBJ2-1; TRBD1 matches at 9 bases. J gave up 2 bases and V 3 bases, and 2 bases lay outside the gene matches. In germline, CDR1 is MGHDK, CDR2 SYGVNS. The CDR3 has 15 residues. This CDR3 reads CASSETGGAYNEQFF. DNA of the CDR3: TGTGCCAGCAGTGAGACAGGGGGAGCCTACAATGAGCAGTTCTTC.

This clonotype is judged medium-sized. The rearrangement links TRBV19 to TRBJ2-7; 7 bases match TRBD1. The CDR3 has 14 amino acids. Germline CDR1 reads LNHDA; CDR2 reads SQIVND (reference sequence). Germline trimming cut 1 base from V and 1 base from J; bases unmatched to any gene: 1. The CDR3 DNA sequence: TGTGCCAGTAGTATAGGGGACAGTTCCTACGAGCAGTACTTC. As protein: CASSIGDSSYEQYF.

This clonotype was detected a few times. This could be a read error, since a much larger clone is one nucleotide away. V gene TRBV27 combines with J gene TRBJ2-1, with D tentatively TRBD1 (7 bases). In germline, CDR1 is MNHEY, CDR2 SMNVEV (reference sequence). The CDR3 contains 19 residues. As DNA, the CDR3 is TGTGCCAGCAAAAGGAGGGTAGGGGGCGGCCTAGACTCCTACAATGAGCAGTCCTTC. Its protein is CASKRRVGGGLDSYNEQSF.

This clonotype is classed as medium-sized. V usage is TRBV1 and J usage is TRBJ2-3; the table gives TRBD2 as D, unverified against the DNA. TRBV1 is a pseudogene. This CDR3 spans 19 amino acids. In DNA form, the CDR3 reads TGCACCAGCAGCCAAGATTTCCACAATAGCGGGGGGGCCTCAGATACGCAGTATTTT. It specifies CTSSQDFHNSGGASDTQYF.

This clonotype counts as medium-sized (0.01 to 0.1%). The chain carries TRBV7-3 and TRBJ2-5; 8 bases fit TRBD1. The V and J ends lost 1 base and 2 bases, in that order; junction bases with no gene match: 9. Germline V gene data show CDR1 as SGHTA and CDR2 as FQGTGA. This CDR3 has 17 amino acids. The CDR3 sequence: CASSLKLDGTGQETQYF. In nucleotides, the CDR3 is TGTGCCAGCAGCTTAAAGTTGGACGGGACAGGACAAGAGACCCAGTACTTC.

In this sample, this clonotype is medium-sized. The V call is TRBV21-1, the J call TRBJ2-7. TRBV21-1 is flagged as a pseudogene. CDR3 length: 15 amino acids. CDR3 amino acids: CASTYRHSNSYEQYF. CDR3 nucleotides: TGTGCCAGCACGTACAGACACTCCAACTCCTACGAGCAGTACTTC.

By sample fraction, this clonotype is medium-sized. The CDR3 DNA sequence: TGCAGCGTTCGGGGCTTCTCCTACGAGCAGTACTTC. Its translation is CSVRGFSYEQYF. The chain is built from TRBV29-1 and TRBJ2-7; D could derive from TRBD1 or TRBD2 (5 bases each). The CDR3 has 12 amino acids. V was pared by 5 bases and J by 0 bases, with 8 bases between. Germline-derived CDR1 and CDR2 are SQVTM and ANQGSEA.

A word on this clonotype: The junction departs from the called germline gene at one end, perhaps through a read error. As DNA, the CDR3 is TGTGCCAGCGCCCTAAGGGAGGGAGTAGGCTACGAGCAGTACTTT. As protein: CASALREGVGYEQYF. The chain joins TRBV2 to TRBJ2-7, with 7 nucleotides matching TRBD2. Germline V gene data show CDR1 as SNHLY and CDR2 as FYNNEI. This CDR3 comprises 15 residues.

This clonotype is labeled as medium-sized (0.01 to 0.1%). The chain couples TRBV19 to TRBJ2-7; 10 bases align to TRBD1. This CDR3 is built from 13 residues. The germline gives CDR1 LNHDA, CDR2 SQIVND (reference sequence). The J segment lost 4 bases and the V segment lost 4 bases, leaving 1 base of the junction unmatched. CDR3 region: CASSTDRGYEQYF. The CDR3 DNA sequence: TGTGCCAGTAGTACGGACAGGGGGTACGAGCAGTACTTC. The complete variable domain, with remaining parts taken from reference TRBV19 and TRBJ2-7, reads DGGITQSPKYLFRKEGQNVTLSCEQNLNHDAMYWYRQDPGQGLRLIYYSQIVNDFQKGDIAEGYSVSREKKESFPLTVTSAQKNPTAFYLCASSTDRGYEQYFGPGTRLTVT.

This clonotype rates as medium-sized. The chain carries TRBV29-1 and TRBJ2-7, with D possibly being TRBD1 or TRBD2 (6 bases each). V was cut by 4 bases and J by 6 bases, with 13 bases left in between. The CDR3 is 12 residues long. Germline V gene sequence: CDR1 SQVTM, CDR2 ANQGSEA. As DNA, the CDR3 is TGCAGCGTTGGAACAGAGGGGGGCGAGCAGTACTTC. It encodes CSVGTEGGEQYF.

Sample share makes this clonotype medium-sized. The rearrangement joins TRBV29-1 to TRBJ2-2; TRBD2 matches at 7 bases. Germline V CDR1 and CDR2: SQVTM, ANQGSEA. The CDR3 runs 13 residues. After removal of 6 bases from V and 1 base from J, the junction contained 2 bases not matched to a gene. CDR3 sequence: CSVAGWNTGELFF. The CDR3 DNA reads TGCAGCGTAGCGGGGTGGAACACCGGGGAGCTGTTTTTT.

The V call is TRBV7-2, the J call TRBJ2-3; unclear D gene. CDR3 length: 16 amino acids. From germline, CDR1 is SGHTA and CDR2 FQGNSA. Deletions cut 1 base from V and 2 bases from J, with 13 bases between. CDR3 loop: CASSLDPRVHTDTQYF. CDR3 in DNA: TGTGCCAGCAGCTTAGATCCCAGAGTTCACACAGATACGCAGTATTTT.

By sample fraction, this clonotype is large. The genes are TRBV14 and TRBJ2-1, with 8 bases identical to TRBD2. CDR1 and CDR2 (germline): SGHDN, FVKESK. Losses at the gene ends were 4 bases for V and 4 bases for J; bases not matched to a gene: 9. This CDR3 is built from 16 residues. CDR3 in DNA: TGTGCCAGCAGCCTGGGACTAGGCCCGATGTACAATGAGCAGTTCTTC. This translates into CASSLGLGPMYNEQFF.

This clonotype was detected a few times. V gene TRBV2 combines with J gene TRBJ2-1, with TRBD1 as a possible D gene (6 bases). This CDR3 region has 12 residues. Trimming left V 10 bases short and J 10 bases short, with 17 bases between. Germline loops: CDR1 SNHLY, CDR2 FYNNEI. The CDR3 is CATATGLTEQFF. The CDR3 DNA reads as TGTGCCACCGCGACAGGCCTGACGGAGCAGTTCTTC.

This clonotype has a handful of counts. V and J are TRBV19 and TRBJ2-5, with 9 positions matching TRBD2. CDR3 size: 15 residues. Germline V gene data show CDR1 as LNHDA and CDR2 as SQIVND (reference sequence). The V and J ends lost 0 bases and 4 bases, in that order; junction bases with no gene match: 3. The CDR3 sequence is CASSIEAGGGETQYF. In DNA, the CDR3 is TGTGCCAGTAGTATAGAAGCGGGGGGAGGAGAGACCCAGTACTTC.

This clonotype ranks as medium-sized (0.01 to 0.1%). The chain joins TRBV29-1 to TRBJ1-4; no reliable D call. CDR3 length: 13 residues. V was trimmed by 5 bases and J by 4 bases, leaving 11 bases between them. Germline V gives CDR1 SQVTM, CDR2 ANQGSEA. The CDR3 nucleotides read TGCAGCGTTCTAGGCGAACTTAATGAAAAACTGTTTTTT. This gives the protein CSVLGELNEKLFF.

By proportion, this clonotype is medium-sized. The rearrangement joins TRBV2 to TRBJ2-5, with D maybe TRBD1 (5 bases). The V gene's germline CDR1 is SNHLY and CDR2 FYNNEI. V dropped 4 bases and J dropped 0 bases, with 6 bases sitting between them. CDR3 size: 13 residues. The CDR3 coding sequence is TGTGCCAGCAGTGGACAGAACCAAGAGACCCAGTACTTC. It is translated as CASSGQNQETQYF.

This clonotype is categorized as medium-sized. The genes are TRBV27 and TRBJ2-5; 8 positions match TRBD2. J was trimmed by 1 base and V by 4 bases; bases with no gene match: 11. Germline V gene lookup returns CDR1 MNHEY and CDR2 SMNVEV (reference sequence). This CDR3 is 17 amino acids long. This chain's CDR3 is CASSSAGGDEGQETQYF. DNA for the CDR3: TGTGCCAGCAGTTCCGCCGGGGGGGACGAGGGCCAAGAGACCCAGTACTTC.

In this sample, this clonotype is medium-sized (0.01 to 0.1%). J is TRBJ2-5 and V is TRBV19, with D hard to call. Looked up from germline, CDR1 is LNHDA and CDR2 is SQIVND (reference sequence). Trimming took off 0 bases at V and 1 base at J, with 15 bases between the two ends. This CDR3 is 17 amino acids long. CDR3 coding DNA: TGTGCCAGTAGTATAGATAAAACTTCCCCCAGCCAAGAGACCCAGTACTTC. Translation gives CASSIDKTSPSQETQYF.